The 16 T cell receptor beta chains below all came from one sample that was sequenced in a study of T-cell memory formation after mild COVID-19. TCRdb ran MiXCR on the 5' RACE reads and lists one entry per CDR3 protein. The table lists a few hundred thousand distinct CDR3 sequences, under 15% of them singletons. Sequencing was carried out using PBMCs or a T cell subset sorted from them (not recorded which). These receptor sequences come from a man between 18 and 29 years old who had mild COVID-19 (a few samples of this study predate the infection). Cell type and time point are not known.

This clonotype has more than one count but fewer than ten. The gene calls are TRBV7-2 and TRBJ1-5; maybe TRBD1 (6 bases). This CDR3 spans 13 amino acids. Germline CDR1 SGHTA, CDR2 FQGNSA. Trimming shortened V by 5 bases and J by 3 bases, and 8 bases separated the two germline ends. The CDR3: CASSRQANQPQHF. The CDR3 DNA follows: TGTGCCAGCAGCCGACAGGCCAATCAGCCCCAGCATTTT.

The chain is built from TRBV12-3 or TRBV12-4 and TRBJ1-4; D gene uncertain. V gave up 6 bases and J gave up 8 bases, with 19 bases separating them. CDR3 length: 15 amino acids. The CDR3 sequence is CASSPPARGNEKLFF. The DNA of the CDR3 is TGTGCCAGCAGCCCCCCGGCTCGGGGTAACGAAAAACTGTTTTTT.

This clonotype showed up just a few times. The chain uses TRBV7-6 and TRBJ2-1; maybe TRBD1 (5 bases). The ends were cut back, 2 bases at V and 7 bases at J, with 21 bases in the middle. The V gene's germline CDR1 is SGHVS and CDR2 FNYEAQ. This CDR3 has 17 residues. The CDR3 here is CASSLRGSSVRVNEQFF. CDR3 sequence (DNA): TGTGCCAGCAGCTTAAGGGGATCGTCGGTCAGGGTAAATGAGCAGTTCTTC. The full variable domain, with the rest looked up from reference TRBV7-6 and TRBJ2-1, is GAGVSQSPRYKVTKRGQDVALRCDPISGHVSLYWYRQALGQGPEFLTYFNYEAQQDKSGLPNDRFSAERPEGSISTLTIQRTEQRDSAMYRCASSLRGSSVRVNEQFFGPGTRLTVL.

The chain carries TRBV28 and TRBJ1-2, with TRBD1 identical over 8 bases. The germline V gene encodes CDR1 MDHEN and CDR2 SYDVKM. The V and J ends lost 4 bases and 0 bases, in that order; junction bases with no gene match: 19. CDR3 size: 20 residues. The CDR3 DNA follows: TGTGCCAGCAGTTCCAGAAAGCTCTTACGTCGGGACAGGCCTAACTATGGCTACACCTTC. This codes for CASSSRKLLRRDRPNYGYTF.

This clonotype was observed a few times. This chain links TRBV12-3 or TRBV12-4 with TRBJ1-3; D is unresolved. CDR3 length equals 12 residues. Trimming left V 2 bases short and J 2 bases short, with 1 base between. The CDR3 reads CASSLTGNTIYF. As DNA, the CDR3 is TGTGCCAGCAGTTTAACTGGAAACACCATATATTTT.

This clonotype was seen a handful of times. The genes are TRBV29-1 and TRBJ1-1; D not resolved. Germline CDR1 is SQVTM and CDR2 is ANQGSEA. The V and J ends lost 7 bases and 7 bases respectively, with 16 bases between them. The CDR3 runs to 12 residues. CDR3 sequence: CSAGSTDGEAFF. CDR3 DNA: TGCAGCGCCGGAAGCACGGACGGTGAAGCTTTCTTT.

This clonotype came up a few times. V and J are TRBV9 and TRBJ1-5; D not resolved. This CDR3 is 15 amino acids long. Germline V gene sequence: CDR1 SGDLS, CDR2 YYNGEE. The V end was cut by 0 bases, the J end by 4 bases, with 11 bases between. The CDR3 DNA follows: TGTGCCAGCAGCGTAGGAATCGAGATGAATCAGCCCCAGCATTTT. Translated, it gives CASSVGIEMNQPQHF.

V is TRBV12-3 or TRBV12-4 and J is TRBJ1-4; D unclear. V was pared by 2 bases and J by 8 bases, with 12 bases between. This CDR3 is 14 amino acids long. CDR3 in DNA: TGTGCCAGCAGTTTACGGACGTTAGGGGAAAAACTGTTTTTT. Translation: CASSLRTLGEKLFF.

This clonotype was detected ten times or more. J is TRBJ1-1 and V is TRBV12-3 or TRBV12-4; a weak D match, TRBD1 (5 bases). V was shortened by 7 bases and J by 4 bases, with 13 bases between the two germline ends. The CDR3 consists of 13 residues. The CDR3: CASTLRGGTEAFF. CDR3 sequence (DNA): TGTGCCAGCACCCTTAGGGGAGGCACTGAAGCTTTCTTT.

In this sample, this clonotype turned up a few times. J is TRBJ1-2 and V is TRBV20-1, with 9 bases matching TRBD1. CDR1 is DFQATT, CDR2 SNEGSKA, per germline (reference sequence). This CDR3 is built from 13 residues. Unmatched junction bases numbered 5, after V lost 5 bases and J lost 4 bases. In DNA form, the CDR3 reads TGCAGTGCTGATACAGGGGGCCCCTATGGCTACACCTTC. It specifies CSADTGGPYGYTF.

The chain has TRBV4-1 and TRBJ2-2, with D possibly matching TRBD2 (6 bases). Germline values: CDR1 MGHRA, CDR2 YSYEKL. The CDR3 is 17 residues long. Trimming shortened V by 0 bases and J by 5 bases, and 16 bases separated the two germline ends. CDR3: CASSQDPRGLWTGELFF. Written as DNA, the CDR3 is TGCGCCAGCAGCCAAGATCCCCGGGGGTTGTGGACCGGGGAGCTGTTTTTT.

The rearrangement links TRBV7-9 to TRBJ1-1; 8 bases agree with TRBD1. The CDR3 is made up of 14 amino acids. After removal of 4 bases from V and 4 bases from J, the junction contained 5 bases not matched to a gene. Germline V CDR1 and CDR2: SEHNR, FQNEAQ (reference sequence). The CDR3 DNA reads as TGTGCCAGCAGCTCGACAGGGGCGGGCACTGAAGCTTTCTTT. This encodes CASSSTGAGTEAFF. The whole variable domain, filled in from reference TRBV7-9 and TRBJ1-1, reads DTGVSQNPRHKITKRGQNVTFRCDPISEHNRLYWYRQTLGQGPEFLTYFQNEAQLEKSRLLSDRFSAERPKGSFSTLEIQRTEQGDSAMYLCASSSTGAGTEAFFGQGTRLTVV.

The rearrangement links TRBV25-1 to TRBJ1-4; TRBD1 might be the D (5 bases). Between the trimmed V and J ends, which lost 6 bases and 4 bases, there was a span of 9 bases. This CDR3 contains 13 residues. Germline values: CDR1 MGHDK, CDR2 SYGVNS. In DNA form, the CDR3 reads TGTGCCAGCAGCAGACAGTATAATGAAAAACTGTTTTTT. Its translation is CASSRQYNEKLFF.

In this sample, this clonotype turned up a few times. This rearrangement joins TRBV28 to TRBJ1-5; tentative D call: TRBD1 (5 bases). Germline CDR1 reads MDHEN; CDR2 reads SYDVKM. The CDR3 totals 13 residues. Deletions cut 4 bases from V and 3 bases from J, with 7 bases between. The CDR3 DNA reads as TGTGCCAGCAGTTGGGGGTTCAATCAGCCCCAGCATTTT. Translated: CASSWGFNQPQHF.

The rearrangement uses TRBV7-3 and TRBJ2-5; unclear D gene. Trimming took off 5 bases at V and 5 bases at J, with 12 bases between the two ends. Germline lookup yields CDR1 SGHTA and CDR2 FQGTGA. This CDR3 has 13 amino acids. CDR3 DNA sequence: TGTGCCAGCAGCCCCTCCCCTTTGGAGACCCAGTACTTC. Translating it yields CASSPSPLETQYF. The full variable domain, with the rest looked up from reference TRBV7-3 and TRBJ2-5, is GAGVSQTPSNKVTEKGKYVELRCDPISGHTALYWYRQSLGQGPEFLIYFQGTGAADDSGLPNDRFFAVRPEGSVSTLKIQRTERGDSAVYLCASSPSPLETQYFGPGTRLLVL.

The rearrangement links TRBV7-2 to TRBJ2-5; the D is unclear. The germline V gene encodes CDR1 SGHTA and CDR2 FQGNSA. The CDR3 sequence is 17 residues long. The V end lost 1 base, the J end lost 1 base, and 16 bases lay between the germline ends. CDR3 in DNA: TGTGCCAGCAGCTTAGGTTTGGGCTTAAGTTTCCAAGAGACCCAGTACTTC. It specifies CASSLGLGLSFQETQYF.